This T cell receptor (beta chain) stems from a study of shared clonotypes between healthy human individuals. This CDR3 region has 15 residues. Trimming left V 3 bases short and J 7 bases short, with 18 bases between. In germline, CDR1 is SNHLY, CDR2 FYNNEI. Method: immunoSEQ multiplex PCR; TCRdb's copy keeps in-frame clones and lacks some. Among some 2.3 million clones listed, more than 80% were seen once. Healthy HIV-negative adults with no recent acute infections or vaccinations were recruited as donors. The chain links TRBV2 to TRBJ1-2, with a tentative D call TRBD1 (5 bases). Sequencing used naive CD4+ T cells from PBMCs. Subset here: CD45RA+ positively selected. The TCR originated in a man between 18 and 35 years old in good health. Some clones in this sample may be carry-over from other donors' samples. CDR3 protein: CASSEGEQGLAGYTF. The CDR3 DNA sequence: TGTGCCAGCAGTGAGGGTGAGCAGGGTTTGGCTGGCTACACCTTC. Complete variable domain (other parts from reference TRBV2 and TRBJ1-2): EPEVTQTPSHQVTQMGQEVILRCVPISNHLYFYWYRQILGQKVEFLVSFYNNEISEKSEIFDDQFSVERPDGSNFTLKIRSTKLEDSAMYFCASSEGEQGLAGYTFGSGTRLTVV.